This TCR beta chain originates from a study of beta chain features in type 1 diabetes. In regard to this clone: As yet, its antigen is unknown.

Expressed TCRB transcripts were sequenced, since all the RNA that had been isolated was reverse transcribed. The study sequenced naive, central memory and regulatory T cell samples to an average of roughly 4 million reads. Assay used: immunoSEQ multiplex PCR; TCRdb lists only in-frame clones, some missing. This sample has hundreds of thousands of clones, with about an eighth found just once. Study-wide findings and caveats: When Type 1 diabetes patients were examined, their TCRB CDR3s proved moderately but significantly shorter in all four CD4+ subsets. A greater similarity of naive, central memory and Treg TCRB repertoires was seen among patients than among healthy donors. Insertions at VDJ junctions were less frequent in type 1 diabetes patients. These patients also deleted more nucleotides at the same junctions.

CDR1 and CDR2 (germline): SGHVS, FQNEAQ. V lost 1 base, J lost 4 bases, and 4 bases stayed unmatched. The CDR3 spans 16 residues. Sequencing input: naive CD4+ T cells from blood. This rearrangement joins TRBV7-8 to TRBJ2-3, with TRBD2 matching 11 bases. The sequence derives from a man younger than 35 with type 1 diabetes. CDR3: CASSLGSGGVADTQYF. CDR3 nucleotides: TGTGCCAGCAGCTTAGGTAGCGGGGGGGTCGCAGATACGCAGTATTTT.